This T cell receptor beta chain was identified in a study of shared clonotypes between healthy human individuals. The naive CD8 subset, CD45RO-negative cells positively selected for CCR7, excluded terminally differentiated effector memory CD45RA+ cells. Each sample came from a Caucasian adult donor living in Nashville, Tennessee. Researchers ran the assay at a deep level. TCRdb keeps only in-frame clones here, not all; method: immunoSEQ multiplex PCR. There are around 600,000 clones in the sample; approximately 95% occur only once, and about 0.11% lies in the top ten. CDR1 and CDR2 from the germline V gene are MNHEY and SVGAGI. V shed 0 bases and J shed 8 bases, with 13 bases lying between them. CDR3 size: 14 residues.

This receptor was identified in a woman aged 30 to 39 in good health. The sample comprised naive CD8+ T cells sorted from blood. The chain uses TRBV6-5 and TRBJ1-2, with a weak D call TRBD1 (5 bases). CDR3 in DNA: TGTGCCAGCAGTTACTCAAGAGACAGTGACGGCTACACCTTC. Amino acids: CASSYSRDSDGYTF.